Only a few counts were recorded for the clone carrying this T cell receptor (beta chain). RNA transcripts served as the template for amplifying TCR beta CDR3 regions. An initial round of RT-PCR targeting the TCR CDR3 relied on the HTBI primer set. TCRdb called the multiplex PCR reads again in MiXCR, with one record for every CDR3 protein. The sample shows about 560,000 distinct CDR3 sequences, 16% of them seen only once. The data stem from a study of T cells in Graves' hyperthyroidism and ophthalmopathy. Study context: Blood was drawn when the patient was first diagnosed and still untreated.

From germline, CDR1 is MDHEN and CDR2 SYDVKM. The ends lost 5 bases at V and 3 bases at J; junction bases unmatched: 4. The CDR3 totals 15 residues. Used for diagnoses were clinical symptoms, serum thyroxine and TRAb, thyroid ultrasound and orbital computed tomography. Source material: blood. The chain uses TRBV28 and TRBJ2-7; 13 positions match TRBD2. The clonotype comes from a woman between 18 and 29 years old with Graves' hyperthyroidism. CDR3 DNA: TGTGCCAGCAGTCCCGGGACTAGCGGGAACTACGAGCAGTACTTC. This encodes CASSPGTSGNYEQYF.